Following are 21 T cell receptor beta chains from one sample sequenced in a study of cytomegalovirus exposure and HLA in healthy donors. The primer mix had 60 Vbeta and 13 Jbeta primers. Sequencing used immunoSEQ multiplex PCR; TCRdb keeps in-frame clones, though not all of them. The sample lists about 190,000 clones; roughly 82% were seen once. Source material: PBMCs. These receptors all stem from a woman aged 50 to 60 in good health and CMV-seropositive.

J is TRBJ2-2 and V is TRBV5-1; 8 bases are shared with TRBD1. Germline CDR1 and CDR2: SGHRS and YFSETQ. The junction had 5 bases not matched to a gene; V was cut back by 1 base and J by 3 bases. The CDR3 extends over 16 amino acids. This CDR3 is CASSLTPTGDTGELFF. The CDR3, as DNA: TGCGCCAGCAGCTTGACACCGACAGGGGACACCGGGGAGCTGTTTTTT.

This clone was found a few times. CDR3 DNA: TGTGCCAGCAGCTTCGGACAGACCACCTATGGCTACACCTTC. Its translation is CASSFGQTTYGYTF. This chain joins TRBV7-9 and TRBJ1-2; weak D call: TRBD1 (6 bases). This CDR3 region has 14 residues. The V end was cut by 3 bases, the J end by 4 bases, with 12 bases between. Germline loops: CDR1 SEHNR, CDR2 FQNEAQ (reference sequence). The variable domain in full, with the rest retrieved from reference TRBV7-9 and TRBJ1-2, is DTGVSQNPRHKITKRGQNVTFRCDPISEHNRLYWYRQTLGQGPEFLTYFQNEAQLEKSRLLSDRFSAERPKGSFSTLEIQRTEQGDSAMYLCASSFGQTTYGYTFGSGTRLTVV.

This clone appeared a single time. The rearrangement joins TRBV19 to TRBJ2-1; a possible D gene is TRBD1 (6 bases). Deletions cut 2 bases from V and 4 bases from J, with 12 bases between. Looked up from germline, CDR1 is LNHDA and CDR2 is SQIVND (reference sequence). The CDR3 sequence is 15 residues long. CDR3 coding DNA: TGTGCCAGTAGTATAAAGGGACAAATATACAATGAGCAGTTCTTC. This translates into CASSIKGQIYNEQFF.

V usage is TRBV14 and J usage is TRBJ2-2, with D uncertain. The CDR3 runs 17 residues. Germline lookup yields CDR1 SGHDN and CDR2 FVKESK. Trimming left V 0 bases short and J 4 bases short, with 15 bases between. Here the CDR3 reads CASSQDPAGAGTGELFF. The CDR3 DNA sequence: TGTGCCAGCAGCCAAGATCCGGCAGGCGCTGGCACCGGGGAGCTGTTTTTT.

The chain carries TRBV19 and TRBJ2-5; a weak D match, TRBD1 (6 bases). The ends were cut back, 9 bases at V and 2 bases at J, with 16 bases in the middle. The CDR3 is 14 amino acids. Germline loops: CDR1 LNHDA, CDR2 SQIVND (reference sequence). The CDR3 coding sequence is TGTGCCAGAGACAGCGGACAGCCTCAAGAGACCCAGTACTTC. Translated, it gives CARDSGQPQETQYF.

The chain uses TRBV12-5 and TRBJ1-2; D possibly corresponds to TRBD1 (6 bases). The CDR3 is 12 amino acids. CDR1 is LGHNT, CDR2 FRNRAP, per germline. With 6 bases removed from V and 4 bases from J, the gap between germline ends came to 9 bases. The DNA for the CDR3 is TGTGCTAGTGGCCGGGACACCTATGGCTACACCTTC. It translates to CASGRDTYGYTF.

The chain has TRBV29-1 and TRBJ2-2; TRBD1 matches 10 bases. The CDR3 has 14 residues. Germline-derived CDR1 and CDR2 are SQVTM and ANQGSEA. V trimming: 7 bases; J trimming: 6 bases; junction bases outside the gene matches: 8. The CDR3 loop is CSARQGATAGELFF. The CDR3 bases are TGCAGCGCCAGACAGGGGGCAACTGCCGGGGAGCTGTTTTTT.

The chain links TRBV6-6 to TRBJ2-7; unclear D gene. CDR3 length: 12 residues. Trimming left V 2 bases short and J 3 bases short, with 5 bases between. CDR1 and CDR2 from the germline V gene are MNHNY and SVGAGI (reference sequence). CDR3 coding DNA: TGTGCCAGCAGTTACGAACACTACGAGCAGTACTTC. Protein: CASSYEHYEQYF.

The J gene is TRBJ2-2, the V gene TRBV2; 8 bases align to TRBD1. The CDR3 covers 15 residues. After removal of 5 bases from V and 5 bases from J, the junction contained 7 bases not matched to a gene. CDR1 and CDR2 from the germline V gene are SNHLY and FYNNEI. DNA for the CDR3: TGTGCCAGCAGTAGGGCGGACAGGGCGACCGGGGAGCTGTTTTTT. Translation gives CASSRADRATGELFF.

The CDR3 here is CASSLRQGKSPLHF. The CDR3, as DNA: TGTGCCAGCAGCCTAAGACAGGGGAAATCACCCCTCCACTTT. The chain has TRBV7-2 and TRBJ1-6, with TRBD1 identical over 8 bases. The CDR3 spans 14 residues. V lost 5 bases, J lost 10 bases, and 7 bases stayed unmatched. Germline CDR1 and CDR2: SGHTA and FQGNSA.

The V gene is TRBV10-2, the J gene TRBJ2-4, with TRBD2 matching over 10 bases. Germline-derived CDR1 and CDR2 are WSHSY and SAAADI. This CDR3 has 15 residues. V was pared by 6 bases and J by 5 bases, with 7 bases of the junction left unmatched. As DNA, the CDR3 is TGCGCCAGCAGCAAAGCGGGGGGGATCGAAAACATTCAGTACTTC. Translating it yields CASSKAGGIENIQYF.

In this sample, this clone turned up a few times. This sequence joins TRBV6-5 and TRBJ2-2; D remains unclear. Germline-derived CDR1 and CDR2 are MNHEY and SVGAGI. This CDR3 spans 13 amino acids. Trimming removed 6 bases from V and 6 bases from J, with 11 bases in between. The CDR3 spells CASSRFQAGELFF. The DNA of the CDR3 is TGTGCCAGCAGCCGTTTCCAGGCCGGGGAGCTGTTTTTT.

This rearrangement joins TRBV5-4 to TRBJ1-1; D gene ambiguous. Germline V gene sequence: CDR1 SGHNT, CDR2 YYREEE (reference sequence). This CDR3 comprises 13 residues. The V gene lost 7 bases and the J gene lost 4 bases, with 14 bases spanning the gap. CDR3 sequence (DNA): TGTGCCAGCGTTTGGGCGGGTAGCACTGAAGCTTTCTTT. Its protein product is CASVWAGSTEAFF.

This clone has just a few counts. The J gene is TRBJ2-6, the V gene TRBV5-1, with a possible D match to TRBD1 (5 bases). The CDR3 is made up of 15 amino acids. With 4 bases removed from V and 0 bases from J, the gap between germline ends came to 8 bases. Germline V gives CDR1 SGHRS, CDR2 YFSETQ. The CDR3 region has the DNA TGCGCCAGCAGCCAGACAGCCTCTGGGGCCAACGTCCTGACTTTC. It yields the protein CASSQTASGANVLTF.

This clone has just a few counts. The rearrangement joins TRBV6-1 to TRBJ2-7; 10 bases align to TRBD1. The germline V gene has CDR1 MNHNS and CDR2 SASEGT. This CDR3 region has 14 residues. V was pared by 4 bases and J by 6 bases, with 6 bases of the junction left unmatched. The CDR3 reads CASSGGQGFVEQYF. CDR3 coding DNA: TGTGCCAGCAGTGGGGGACAGGGGTTCGTCGAGCAGTACTTC.

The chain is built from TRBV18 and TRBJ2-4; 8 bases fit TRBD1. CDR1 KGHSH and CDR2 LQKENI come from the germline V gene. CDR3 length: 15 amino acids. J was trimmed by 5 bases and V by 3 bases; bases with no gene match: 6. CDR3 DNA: TGTGCCAGCTCACCCGGGACAGGAGGCCAAAACATTCAGTACTTC. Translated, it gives CASSPGTGGQNIQYF.

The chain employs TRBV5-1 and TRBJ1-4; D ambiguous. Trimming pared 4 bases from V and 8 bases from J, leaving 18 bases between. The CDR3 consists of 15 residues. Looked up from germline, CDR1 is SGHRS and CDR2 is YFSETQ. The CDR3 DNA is TGCGCCAGCAGCCCCGGGGTCAAGACTTTAGAAAAACTGTTTTTT. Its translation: CASSPGVKTLEKLFF.

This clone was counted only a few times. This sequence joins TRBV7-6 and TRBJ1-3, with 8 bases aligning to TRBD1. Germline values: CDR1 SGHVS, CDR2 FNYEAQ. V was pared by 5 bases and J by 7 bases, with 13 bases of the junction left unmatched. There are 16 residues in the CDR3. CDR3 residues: CASSPYPTDRENTIYF. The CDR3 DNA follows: TGTGCCAGCAGCCCCTACCCAACGGACAGGGAGAACACCATATATTTT.

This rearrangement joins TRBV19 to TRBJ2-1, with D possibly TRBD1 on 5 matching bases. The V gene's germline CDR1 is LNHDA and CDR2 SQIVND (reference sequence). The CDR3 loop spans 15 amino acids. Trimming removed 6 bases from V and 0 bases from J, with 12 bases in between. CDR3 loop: CASRGPGISYNEQFF. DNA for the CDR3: TGTGCCAGTAGAGGCCCAGGGATCTCCTACAATGAGCAGTTCTTC.

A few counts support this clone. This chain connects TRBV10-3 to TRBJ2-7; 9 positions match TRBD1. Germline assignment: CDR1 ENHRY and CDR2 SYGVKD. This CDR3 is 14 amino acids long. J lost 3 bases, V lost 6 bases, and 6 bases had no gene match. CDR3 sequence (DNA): TGTGCCATCAGACGACAGGGGGTCAGCTACGAGCAGTACTTC. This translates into CAIRRQGVSYEQYF.

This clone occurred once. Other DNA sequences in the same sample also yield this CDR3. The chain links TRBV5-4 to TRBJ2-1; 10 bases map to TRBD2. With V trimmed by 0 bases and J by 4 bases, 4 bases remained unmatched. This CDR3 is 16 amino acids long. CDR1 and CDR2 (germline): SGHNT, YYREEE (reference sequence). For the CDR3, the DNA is TGTGCCAGCAGCTTGGGGGCTAGCGGGGGATACAATGAGCAGTTCTTC. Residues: CASSLGASGGYNEQFF.